This TCR beta chain was identified during a study of T cells in Graves' hyperthyroidism and ophthalmopathy. The source of the PBMCs was approximately 10 ml of fresh peripheral blood. RNA transcripts yielded amplified TCR beta CDR3 regions. HTBI primers were used for first-round RT-PCR of the TCR CDR3. TCRdb ran MiXCR on the multiplex PCR reads and lists one entry per CDR3 protein. The sample records hundreds of thousands of distinct CDR3 sequences, approximately 20% being singletons. This clonotype was found many times. Its antigen is not identified. Overall study results and limits: Blood shared most expanded thyroid clonotypes above 0.001.

V was clipped by 0 bases and J by 0 bases, with 9 bases between them. This CDR3 is 16 amino acids long. Per the germline V gene, CDR1 is SGHAT and CDR2 is FQNNGV. V and J are TRBV11-2 and TRBJ2-1, with D perhaps TRBD2 (5 bases). Input material: blood. The source is a man aged 35-49 years with Graves' ophthalmopathy. The CDR3 loop reads CASSLDFGVSYNEQFF. In DNA, the CDR3 is TGTGCCAGCAGCTTAGATTTCGGGGTCTCCTACAATGAGCAGTTCTTC. The full variable domain, completed using reference TRBV11-2 and TRBJ2-1, is EAGVAQSPRYKIIEKRQSVAFWCNPISGHATLYWYQQILGQGPKLLIQFQNNGVVDDSQLPKDRFSAERLKGVDSTLKIQPAKLEDSAVYLCASSLDFGVSYNEQFFGPGTRLTVL.